The 28 T cell receptor beta chains reported below all come from one sample, sequenced in a study of quantifying T cell responses using KT2 cells. Background on the study: Reverse transcription used primers in the TCR alpha and beta constant regions.

The cDNA 3' end received a ligated oligonucleotide with a UMI. First-round PCR used about 4 cycles and beta primers RC1.1 and RC1.2 covering TRBC1 and TRBC2. TCRdb re-analysed the UMI-ligation and nested PCR reads in MiXCR, keeping a single row per CDR3 protein. The data hold roughly 51,000 distinct CDR3 sequences, with roughly an eighth observed a single time. Sequencing used PBMCs spiked with cells of the T cell clone KT2. All receptors come from a human donor.

The genes are TRBV10-3 and TRBJ2-7, with D possibly TRBD2 on 5 matching bases. This CDR3 contains 13 residues. The V gene lost 4 bases and the J gene lost 9 bases, with 16 bases spanning the gap. Germline V gene sequence: CDR1 ENHRY, CDR2 SYGVKD. DNA of the CDR3: TGTGCCATCAGTGTGGACTCTACCGGCGGGCAGTACTTC. This translates into CAISVDSTGGQYF.

A few counts support this clonotype. The gene calls are TRBV6-5 and TRBJ2-7; unclear D gene. Germline V gene sequence: CDR1 MNHEY, CDR2 SVGAGI. This CDR3 is 14 amino acids long. V lost 2 bases and J lost 6, with 14 bases in between. CDR3 bases: TGTGCCAGCAGTTACGCAGGACCACCGGTCGAGCAGTACTTC. Translated: CASSYAGPPVEQYF.

This clonotype showed up just a few times. The chain links TRBV4-2 to TRBJ2-3, with 9 bases lining up with TRBD1. Germline V gene data show CDR1 as LGHNA and CDR2 as YNFKEQ. Trimming removed 3 bases from V and 4 bases from J; junction bases left unmatched: 5. CDR3 length: 15 amino acids. CDR3 amino acids: CASSHRDREADTQYF. The CDR3 coding sequence is TGTGCCAGCAGCCATAGGGACAGGGAGGCAGATACGCAGTATTTT.

The chain recombines TRBV6-5 with TRBJ2-6; D possibly corresponds to TRBD1 (6 bases). The CDR3 spans 16 residues. The V end lost 4 bases, the J end lost 4 bases, and 14 bases lay between the germline ends. Germline CDR1 reads MNHEY; CDR2 reads SVGAGI. The CDR3 sequence: CASSLRAGDGANVLTF. The CDR3 DNA reads as TGTGCCAGCAGTTTACGTGCAGGGGACGGGGCCAACGTCCTGACTTTC.

This clonotype was counted at least ten times. CDR3: CASSPWGGGEQFF. The CDR3 nucleotides are TGTGCCAGCAGCCCCTGGGGGGGGGGTGAGCAGTTCTTC. V usage is TRBV3-1 and J usage is TRBJ2-1, with 7 bases fitting TRBD2. Germline loops: CDR1 LGHDT, CDR2 YNNKEL (reference sequence). The CDR3 has 13 residues. Trimming removed 4 bases from V and 9 bases from J; junction bases left unmatched: 6.

The CDR3 DNA is TGTGCCAGCAGCTTGCGGGACCCCTCTCGAAGGGAAGAGACCCAGTACTTC. This translates into CASSLRDPSRREETQYF. The V gene is TRBV7-2, the J gene TRBJ2-5; D perhaps matches TRBD2 (6 bases). There are 17 residues in the CDR3. Per the germline V gene, CDR1 is SGHTA and CDR2 is FQGNSA. V dropped 3 bases and J dropped 3 bases, with 20 bases sitting between them.

The gene calls are TRBV2 and TRBJ2-1; 11 bases align to TRBD2. Germline values: CDR1 SNHLY, CDR2 FYNNEI. Unmatched junction bases numbered 4, after V lost 2 bases and J lost 4 bases. CDR3 length: 16 amino acids. As DNA, the CDR3 is TGTGCCAGCAGTGAAAAGACTAGCGGGGCGTACAATGAGCAGTTCTTC. Encoded protein: CASSEKTSGAYNEQFF.

This clonotype was counted ten times or more. V and J are TRBV5-4 and TRBJ1-1; TRBD1 matches at 8 bases. In germline, CDR1 is SGHNT, CDR2 YYREEE (reference sequence). Losses at the gene ends were 0 bases for V and 4 bases for J; bases not matched to a gene: 5. CDR3 length: 15 amino acids. CDR3 sequence: CASSLVQGAPTEAFF. Written as DNA, the CDR3 is TGTGCCAGCAGCTTGGTTCAGGGGGCGCCCACTGAAGCTTTCTTT.

There are many counts of this clonotype. The chain links TRBV7-9 to TRBJ1-1, with 7 bases matching TRBD1. The CDR3 runs to 15 residues. With 4 bases clipped from V and 2 bases from J, the junction kept 7 bases outside the gene matches. CDR1 is SEHNR and CDR2 is FQNEAQ in the germline V gene (reference sequence). The CDR3 bases are TGTGCCAGCAGCTCGGACAGGTCAGGCAACACTGAAGCTTTCTTT. Translated: CASSSDRSGNTEAFF.

The chain combines TRBV7-6 with TRBJ2-3, with D possibly TRBD1 on 5 matching bases. The V end was cut by 2 bases, the J end by 2 bases, with 11 bases between. Germline V gene lookup returns CDR1 SGHVS and CDR2 FNYEAQ. CDR3 length: 15 amino acids. CDR3 DNA: TGTGCCAGCAGCTTACTTTGGGGCCCCACAGATACGCAGTATTTT. This encodes CASSLLWGPTDTQYF. Supplemented by reference TRBV7-6 and TRBJ2-3, the full variable domain reads GAGVSQSPRYKVTKRGQDVALRCDPISGHVSLYWYRQALGQGPEFLTYFNYEAQQDKSGLPNDRFSAERPEGSISTLTIQRTEQRDSAMYRCASSLLWGPTDTQYFGPGTRLTVL.

DNA of the CDR3: TGTGCCAGCAGCGTAGGACAGGGAGTAATTTACGAGCAGTACTTC. Encoded protein: CASSVGQGVIYEQYF. The rearrangement uses TRBV9 and TRBJ2-7, with 7 bases that match TRBD1. After removal of 0 bases from V and 4 bases from J, the junction contained 7 bases not matched to a gene. This CDR3 has 15 residues. The germline CDR1 and CDR2 sequences are SGDLS and YYNGEE.

The V and J genes are TRBV5-1 and TRBJ2-1; the match to TRBD2 covers 12 bases. This CDR3 has 15 amino acids. J lost 8 bases, V lost 1 base, and 4 bases had no gene match. Looked up from germline, CDR1 is SGHRS and CDR2 is YFSETQ. CDR3 sequence: CASSLTSGRKDEQFF. The CDR3 DNA sequence: TGCGCCAGCAGCTTGACTAGCGGGAGGAAGGATGAGCAGTTCTTC.

Within the sample, this clonotype is medium-sized. This rearrangement joins TRBV6-1 to TRBJ2-3; maybe TRBD1 (7 bases). The ends were cut back, 8 bases at V and 4 bases at J, with 19 bases in the middle. Germline V gene lookup returns CDR1 MNHNS and CDR2 SASEGT. This CDR3 has 15 amino acids. The CDR3: CASSPRAGGPDTQYF. In nucleotides, the CDR3 is TGTGCCAGCTCCCCGCGGGCAGGGGGGCCAGATACGCAGTATTTT.

A few counts support this clonotype. V is TRBV6-5 and J is TRBJ2-7, with TRBD1 matching 9 bases. This CDR3 has 13 amino acids. The germline CDR1 and CDR2 sequences are MNHEY and SVGAGI. Unmatched junction bases numbered 6, after V lost 5 bases and J lost 7 bases. CDR3 protein: CASSGDREREQYF. The CDR3, as DNA: TGTGCCAGCAGTGGGGACAGGGAGAGGGAGCAGTACTTC.

The chain links TRBV12-3 or TRBV12-4 to TRBJ2-1; no clear D. The CDR3 has 14 amino acids. V was pared by 8 bases and J by 1 base, with 12 bases between. The CDR3 DNA is TGTGCCAGCCATACTTTGGGTTCCTACAATGAGCAGTTCTTC. It is translated as CASHTLGSYNEQFF.

This clonotype appeared many times. The chain recombines TRBV6-5 with TRBJ2-7; TRBD1 matches at 7 bases. Looked up from germline, CDR1 is MNHEY and CDR2 is SVGAGI. CDR3 length equals 14 residues. V lost 5 bases and J lost 3; bases outside the gene matches: 7. In DNA, the CDR3 is TGTGCCAGCAGTCAGGGGGTGGCCCTCTACGAGCAGTACTTC. Translation: CASSQGVALYEQYF.

The chain joins TRBV18 to TRBJ2-7; D is unclear. This CDR3 comprises 12 residues. Trimming removed 6 bases from V and 4 bases from J, with 10 bases in between. CDR1 is KGHSH and CDR2 is LQKENI in the germline V gene. CDR3 loop: CASSLIPYEQYF. The CDR3 coding sequence is TGTGCCAGCTCCCTGATTCCGTACGAGCAGTACTTC.

This clonotype was found many times. The chain is built from TRBV18 and TRBJ2-7, with D tentatively TRBD1 (6 bases). Trimming shortened V by 0 bases and J by 5 bases, and 11 bases separated the two germline ends. CDR3 size: 14 residues. Germline CDR1 KGHSH, CDR2 LQKENI. CDR3 DNA: TGTGCCAGCTCACCACCGTACAGGGTTGACGAGCAGTACTTC. Its translation: CASSPPYRVDEQYF.

This clonotype occurred a few times. The genes are TRBV18 and TRBJ1-2, with TRBD1 as a possible D gene (6 bases). Trimming cost V 5 bases and J 8 bases, with 15 bases left between them. Germline values: CDR1 KGHSH, CDR2 LQKENI. CDR3 size: 13 residues. CDR3 coding DNA: TGTGCCAGCTCATTTCAGGGGTCGACCGGCTACACCTTC. It yields the protein CASSFQGSTGYTF.

This clonotype was found many times. The chain joins TRBV7-8 to TRBJ2-3; TRBD1 agrees at 8 bases. V shed 6 bases, J shed 9 bases, and the junction held 5 bases outside the gene matches. CDR3 length equals 12 residues. Germline V gene lookup returns CDR1 SGHVS and CDR2 FQNEAQ. The CDR3 bases are TGTGCCAGCAGGTCGAGGGACAGGACGCAGTATTTT. Translation gives CASRSRDRTQYF. Together with reference TRBV7-8 and TRBJ2-3, the CDR3 gives the full variable domain: GAGVSQSPRYKVAKRGQDVALRCDPISGHVSLFWYQQALGQGPEFLTYFQNEAQLDKSGLPSDRFFAERPEGSVSTLKIQRTQQEDSAVYLCASRSRDRTQYFGPGTRLTVL.

The genes are TRBV7-8 and TRBJ2-1, with a possible D match to TRBD2 (6 bases). This CDR3 comprises 15 residues. V gave up 0 bases and J gave up 10 bases, with 16 bases separating them. The germline gives CDR1 SGHVS, CDR2 FQNEAQ. Here the CDR3 reads CASSLARTGVWEQFF. The DNA of the CDR3 is TGTGCCAGCAGCTTAGCTCGGACGGGAGTATGGGAGCAGTTCTTC.

The V and J genes are TRBV6-2 or TRBV6-3 and TRBJ2-1; D not resolved. The CDR3 spans 12 residues. Trimming took 2 bases from V and 9 from J, leaving 8 bases between them. Germline CDR1 MNHEY, CDR2 SVGEGT. In DNA form, the CDR3 reads TGTGCCAGCAGTTACCCGCACCCTGAGCAGTTCTTC. This gives the protein CASSYPHPEQFF.

This clonotype was detected ten times or more. As DNA, the CDR3 is TGCAGCGTTGAAGTTCAAGGTGCCTACGAGCAGTACTTC. This translates into CSVEVQGAYEQYF. V and J are TRBV29-1 and TRBJ2-7; D is uncertain. The germline V and J ends were trimmed by 1 base and 2 bases, with 9 bases remaining between them. The germline V gene encodes CDR1 SQVTM and CDR2 ANQGSEA. The CDR3 length is 13 residues.

This clonotype has a handful of counts. The chain recombines TRBV20-1 with TRBJ2-1; 11 bases are a match to TRBD2. Germline CDR1 DFQATT, CDR2 SNEGSKA (reference sequence). V trimming: 0 bases; J trimming: 7 bases; junction bases outside the gene matches: 5. The CDR3 totals 15 residues. The CDR3 loop reads CSARDPSGRWNEQFF. The CDR3 DNA reads as TGCAGTGCTAGAGATCCTAGCGGGAGGTGGAATGAGCAGTTCTTC.

CDR3 sequence reads: CASSLADRDEETQYF. The CDR3 DNA is TGTGCCAGCAGCTTAGCGGACAGGGATGAAGAGACCCAGTACTTC. This chain connects TRBV7-2 to TRBJ2-5, with 8 nucleotides matching TRBD1. The CDR3 extends over 15 amino acids. The V gene end was trimmed by 0 bases and the J gene end by 3 bases; junction bases not matched to a gene: 3. Germline V gives CDR1 SGHTA, CDR2 FQGNSA.

To note about this clonotype: One end of the junction fails to match germline, which may point to a read error. The chain uses TRBV3-1 and TRBJ1-1; D remains ambiguous. There are 14 residues in the CDR3. In germline, CDR1 is LGHDT, CDR2 YNNKEL (reference sequence). This CDR3 reads CASSQDLVPGRLLF. The CDR3 DNA reads TGTGCCAGCAGCCAAGACTTGGTTCCTGGGCGGCTTCTCTTT.

This clonotype showed up many times. The chain joins TRBV7-3 to TRBJ2-1; D unresolved. Germline values: CDR1 SGHTA, CDR2 FQGTGA. Trimming pared 0 bases from V and 6 bases from J, leaving 9 bases between. The CDR3 has 14 amino acids. The CDR3 region is CASSLTGIVNEQFF. The CDR3 DNA follows: TGTGCCAGCAGCTTAACGGGCATAGTCAATGAGCAGTTCTTC.

The chain has TRBV2 and TRBJ1-1; no reliable D call. The CDR3 is made up of 14 amino acids. CDR1 and CDR2 (germline): SNHLY, FYNNEI. Trimming left V 8 bases short and J 8 bases short, with 21 bases between. In DNA, the CDR3 is TGTGCCAGCTCCAGAGAGCATTTACTGTCCGAAGCTTTCTTT. This translates into CASSREHLLSEAFF.